Detailed here is one TCR beta chain. CDR3 length equals 13 residues. Trimming took off 1 base at V and 9 bases at J, with 10 bases between the two ends. Germline values: CDR1 SEHNR, CDR2 FQNEAQ (reference sequence). This entry belongs to a study of regulatory T cells in long-lasting Graves disease. In the study overall: Antithyroid drug intake by newly diagnosed Graves' patients had lasted under 3 months.

The time point is: newly diagnosed GD, antithyroid drugs for less than 3 months. The TCR library was prepared using RNA isolated from PBMCs. Construction of the TCR beta libraries employed iRepertoire HTBI primers in conjunction with Arm-PCR of CDR3 regions. TCRdb reprocessed the multiplex PCR reads via MiXCR and lists one record per CDR3 protein. The sample shows under 300,000 distinct CDR3 sequences, 18% of them seen only once. The same sample was also used in a study of T cells in Graves' hyperthyroidism and ophthalmopathy. That paper notes: Graves' hyperthyroidism was deemed stable given no ophthalmopathy progression within 18 months. HTBI primers drove first-round RT-PCR of the TCR CDR3.

Sequencing was performed on peripheral blood mononuclear cells (PBMCs), taken at new diagnosis, from a patient treated with antithyroid drugs. V and J are TRBV7-9 and TRBJ1-5; D is uncertain. The TCR originated in a woman aged 30 to 39 with Graves disease. The CDR3 sequence: CASSLVGLGPQHF. The CDR3 DNA sequence: TGTGCCAGCAGCTTAGTTGGTCTGGGGCCCCAGCATTTT.